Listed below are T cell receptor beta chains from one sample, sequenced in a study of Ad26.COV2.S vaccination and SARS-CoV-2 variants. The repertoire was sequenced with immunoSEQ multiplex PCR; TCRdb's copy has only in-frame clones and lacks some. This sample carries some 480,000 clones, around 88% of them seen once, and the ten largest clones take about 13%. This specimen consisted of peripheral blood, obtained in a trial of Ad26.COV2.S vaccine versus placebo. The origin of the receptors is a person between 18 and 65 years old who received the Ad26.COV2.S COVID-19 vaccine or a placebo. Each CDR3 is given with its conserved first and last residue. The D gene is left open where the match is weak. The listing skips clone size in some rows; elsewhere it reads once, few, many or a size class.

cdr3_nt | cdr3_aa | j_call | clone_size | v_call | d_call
TGTGCCAGCAGCTTAAGTCCAGCTGGCCGGTATGGCTACACCTTC | CASSLSPAGRYGYTF | TRBJ1-2 | once | TRBV7-2 | NA
TGTGCCAGCAGCCCCATCAGGGGGCCAAATGAAAAACTGTTTTTT | CASSPIRGPNEKLFF | TRBJ1-4 | NA | TRBV7-2 | TRBD1
TGTGCCAGCAGCTTTGACAGGGTTGGAAACACCATATATTTT | CASSFDRVGNTIYF | TRBJ1-3 | few | TRBV7-2 | TRBD1
TGTGCCAGCAGCCCAACCGGGACAGGGAACTATGGCTACACCTTC | CASSPTGTGNYGYTF | TRBJ1-2 | NA | TRBV7-3 | TRBD1
TGTGCCAGCTCACCACCGAACCTAGCCAAAAACATTCAGTACTTC | CASSPPNLAKNIQYF | TRBJ2-4 | NA | TRBV18 | NA
TGCGCCAGCAGCCAAGATCCAGCGGGAGCATTGCCCTACAATGAGCAGTTCTTC | CASSQDPAGALPYNEQFF | TRBJ2-1 | once | TRBV4-3 | TRBD2
TGTGCCAGCAGTGATGACAGGGCTCGCTATGGCTACACCTTC | CASSDDRARYGYTF | TRBJ1-2 | many | TRBV2 | TRBD1
TGTGCCAGCAGCCCCCGACTAGCGGGTGTCACGAGAACCGGGGAGCTGTTTTTT | CASSPRLAGVTRTGELFF | TRBJ2-2 | NA | TRBV7-9 | TRBD2
TGCAGTGCGGGGGACAGCAATGAAGCTTTCTTT | CSAGDSNEAFF | TRBJ1-1 | NA | TRBV20-1 | TRBD1
TGCAGTGCTAGTATAGGGACTAGCGGGAGTGGAGGTACGCAGTATTTT | CSASIGTSGSGGTQYF | TRBJ2-3 | NA | TRBV20-1 | TRBD2
TGTGCCAGCAGCCACGGGACAGTGCGATATGGCTACACCTTC | CASSHGTVRYGYTF | TRBJ1-2 | NA | TRBV6-2/TRBV6-3 | TRBD1
TGTGCCAGTAGTATAGGGGGGAGCTTGGAGACCCAGTACTTC | CASSIGGSLETQYF | TRBJ2-5 | NA | TRBV19 | NA
TGTGCCAGCAGCCCACAGGGTTTCTATGGCTACACCTTC | CASSPQGFYGYTF | TRBJ1-2 | once | TRBV7-2 | NA
TGTGCCAGCAGCCGTTTTAATTTTAACGAGCAGTACTTC | CASSRFNFNEQYF | TRBJ2-7 | NA | TRBV4-2 | NA
TGTGCCAGCAGTTCTTTCAGGGCAGATAACTATGGCTACACCTTC | CASSSFRADNYGYTF | TRBJ1-2 | NA | TRBV28 | NA
TGTGCCAGCAGCCCGGACAGGGCTGAAGCTTTCTTT | CASSPDRAEAFF | TRBJ1-1 | NA | TRBV7-3 | TRBD1
TGTGCCAGCAGTTTTCTCTCCTACAATGAGCAGTTCTTC | CASSFLSYNEQFF | TRBJ2-1 | NA | TRBV12-3/TRBV12-4 | NA
TGTGCCAGCAAGGGCCCGGGAGAGCAGTACTTC | CASKGPGEQYF | TRBJ2-7 | NA | TRBV2 | NA
TGTGCCAGCAGCCCGCCGGCGCCCTCTGGAAACACCATATATTTT | CASSPPAPSGNTIYF | TRBJ1-3 | NA | TRBV5-6 | NA
TGTGCCAGTAGTATATGGGGACAGATGAATTCACCCCTCCACTTT | CASSIWGQMNSPLHF | TRBJ1-6 | NA | TRBV19 | TRBD1